What follows are 11 T cell receptor beta chains derived from one specimen sequenced in a study of blood T cell repertoires in COVID-19 (dated by TCRdb to the early 2020s). The library was built by means of the immunoSEQ multiplex PCR assay. TCRdb mirrors the immuneACCESS table, restricted to in-frame sequences. Some clones are absent from its copies; in checked studies, under half trace to an unresolved V gene, and the reason for the others is unknown. The sample table lists roughly 50,000 clones, roughly 83% of them with a count of one. Around 50% of the sample is in the top ten clones. The material sequenced was peripheral blood. The receptors stem from a man between 65 and 85 years old with acute or convalescent COVID-19.

This rearrangement joins TRBV6-6 to TRBJ1-5; no reliable D call. Germline CDR1 is MNHNY and CDR2 is SVGAGI (reference sequence). Trimming removed 2 bases at V and 6 bases at J, with 5 bases between. The CDR3 loop spans 12 amino acids. The CDR3 DNA reads TGTGCCAGCAGTTACCCTCCTCAGCCCCAGCATTTT. It encodes CASSYPPQPQHF.

This chain joins TRBV20-1 and TRBJ1-6; possibly TRBD1 for D (6 bases). Germline V CDR1 and CDR2: DFQATT, SNEGSKA (reference sequence). The V end lost 3 bases, the J end lost 7 bases, and 13 bases lay between the germline ends. The CDR3 runs 14 residues. In DNA, the CDR3 is TGCAGTGCTAGTTGGGGGCAGGAAAATTCACCCCTCCACTTT. This translates into CSASWGQENSPLHF.

Written as DNA, the CDR3 is TGTGCCTGGAGCAAAACAGGGGGTCTCTACAATGAGCAGTTCTTC. This gives the protein CAWSKTGGLYNEQFF. The chain is built from TRBV30 and TRBJ2-1; 8 bases match TRBD1. This CDR3 is built from 15 residues. The germline CDR1 and CDR2 sequences are GTSNPN and SVGIG (reference sequence). Germline trimming cut 3 bases from V and 3 bases from J; bases unmatched to any gene: 7.

V usage is TRBV29-1 and J usage is TRBJ1-4; maybe TRBD1 (5 bases). There are 13 residues in the CDR3. With 4 bases removed from V and 8 bases from J, the gap between germline ends came to 14 bases. CDR1 and CDR2 from the germline V gene are SQVTM and ANQGSEA. This CDR3 is CSVVAGGKEKLFF. As DNA, the CDR3 is TGCAGCGTTGTTGCGGGGGGGAAAGAAAAACTGTTTTTT.

The chain links TRBV12-3 or TRBV12-4 to TRBJ1-6; 10 bases agree with TRBD1. The CDR3 extends over 13 amino acids. The V segment lost 5 bases and the J segment 9 bases; nucleotides outside the gene matches: 1. CDR3 sequence: CASSRQGASPLHF. DNA for the CDR3: TGTGCCAGCAGTCGACAGGGGGCTTCACCCCTCCACTTT.

This clone is medium-sized (0.01 to 0.1%). V usage is TRBV5-1 and J usage is TRBJ2-7; 14 bases fit TRBD2. Germline V lookup: CDR1 SGHRS, CDR2 YFSETQ. The trim removed 3 bases at V and 3 bases at J, leaving 2 bases unmatched. The CDR3 is made up of 15 amino acids. The CDR3 DNA sequence: TGCGCCAGCAGCTGGGGGACTAGCGGGAGCTACGAGCAGTACTTC. It translates to CASSWGTSGSYEQYF. The whole variable domain, remainder taken from reference TRBV5-1 and TRBJ2-7, is KAGVTQTPRYLIKTRGQQVTLSCSPISGHRSVSWYQQTPGQGLQFLFEYFSETQRNKGNFPGRFSGRQFSNSRSEMNVSTLELGDSALYLCASSWGTSGSYEQYFGPGTRLTVT.

The rearrangement joins TRBV19 to TRBJ2-7; the D gene is possibly TRBD1 (6 bases). The ends were cut back, 3 bases at V and 3 bases at J, with 12 bases in the middle. The CDR3 sequence is 14 residues long. Germline CDR1 and CDR2: LNHDA and SQIVND (reference sequence). This CDR3 is CASSIGRGDYEQYF. The CDR3 nucleotides are TGTGCCAGTAGTATCGGCAGGGGTGACTACGAGCAGTACTTC.

The J gene is TRBJ1-1, the V gene TRBV18; TRBD1 matches at 7 bases. The J segment lost 3 bases and the V segment lost 2 bases, leaving 0 bases of the junction unmatched. This CDR3 has 13 residues. Germline V gene lookup returns CDR1 KGHSH and CDR2 LQKENI. The CDR3: CASSPGQDTEAFF. The CDR3 bases are TGTGCCAGCTCACCAGGACAGGACACTGAAGCTTTCTTT.

The rearrangement joins TRBV2 to TRBJ2-3, with a tentative D call TRBD1 (8 bases). V was trimmed by 3 bases and J by 4 bases, leaving 17 bases between them. Germline CDR1 is SNHLY and CDR2 is FYNNEI. The CDR3 contains 16 residues. In DNA form, the CDR3 reads TGTGCCAGCAGTGACCACGGACAGGGAGGGCCAGATACGCAGTATTTT. Residues: CASSDHGQGGPDTQYF.

The chain couples TRBV10-3 to TRBJ1-3, with TRBD1 identical over 7 bases. With V trimmed by 7 bases and J by 2 bases, 2 bases remained unmatched. CDR3 length: 13 amino acids. CDR1 and CDR2 from the germline V gene are ENHRY and SYGVKD. CDR3 in amino acids: CAITDRAGNTIYF. The CDR3 DNA reads as TGTGCCATCACTGACAGGGCTGGAAACACCATATATTTT.

The CDR3 DNA is TGTGCCAGCTGCCGGGACAGGGGGCGTTACAATGAGCAGTTCTTC. Amino acids: CASCRDRGRYNEQFF. This chain joins TRBV6-5 and TRBJ2-1; 12 nucleotides agree with TRBD1. The V segment lost 8 bases and the J segment 4 bases; nucleotides outside the gene matches: 6. The CDR3 length is 15 residues. CDR1 is MNHEY and CDR2 is SVGAGI in the germline V gene.